This passage covers 3 T cell receptor beta chains from one sample sequenced in a study of blood T cell repertoires in COVID-19 (dated by TCRdb to about 2020). Receptor libraries were prepared by the immunoSEQ multiplex PCR assay. Held by TCRdb, this immuneACCESS table contains in-frame sequences only and omits some clones. Under half of the omission traces to an unresolved V gene where checked; the cause of the rest is unknown. The sample yields around 300,000 clones; about 87% were counted once. The top ten clonotypes cover 2.5% to 3% of the sample. Sequencing was performed on PBMCs or T cells enriched from blood (not recorded which). The receptors stem from a woman in her forties or fifties who had recovered from COVID-19.

This clone has a single count. The chain has TRBV27 and TRBJ1-5; 12 nucleotides agree with TRBD1. The trim removed 5 bases at V and 6 bases at J, leaving 11 bases unmatched. Germline V gene lookup returns CDR1 MNHEY and CDR2 SMNVEV (reference sequence). CDR3 size: 17 residues. CDR3 nucleotide sequence: TGTGCCAGCAGTACTACCCCCGGGACAGGGGGCAGTCAGCCCCAGCATTTT. Protein sequence: CASSTTPGTGGSQPQHF.

The rearrangement uses TRBV28 and TRBJ2-7; 9 nucleotides agree with TRBD1. CDR1 is MDHEN and CDR2 is SYDVKM in the germline V gene. The CDR3 is 14 amino acids. With V trimmed by 5 bases and J by 4 bases, 6 bases remained unmatched. CDR3 in amino acids: CASSPGQGIYEQYF. The CDR3 region has the DNA TGTGCCAGCAGTCCGGGACAGGGAATTTACGAGCAGTACTTC.

The rearrangement joins TRBV5-6 to TRBJ2-3, with 7 bases matching TRBD1. The CDR3 totals 14 residues. Trimming took 1 base from V and 4 from J; bases not matched to a gene: 3. Germline CDR1 reads SGHDT; CDR2 reads YYEEEE. The CDR3 DNA sequence: TGTGCCAGCAGCTTGCATCAGGGGGCAGATACGCAGTATTTT. Its translation is CASSLHQGADTQYF.